These T cell receptor beta chains were read from a single sample in a study of sequential checkpoint blockade in melanoma. TCRdb's copy holds only in-frame clones and misses some; the assay was immunoSEQ multiplex PCR. Of fewer than 9,500 clones listed, roughly 24% are singletons. Material: tumor tissue (inferred from file names), obtained from a patient given nivolumab and ipilimumab in sequence. The receptor set was obtained from a human donor with melanoma. Each CDR3 is given with its conserved first and last residue. The D gene is left open where the match is weak. Some rows have no size entry. The others give once, few or many, or a class for an expanded clone.

J gene,clone size,V gene,D gene,CDR3 DNA,CDR3 protein
TRBJ2-3,NA,TRBV6-8,NA,TGTGCCAGCAGTTACCGCCAGGGAAACACAGATACGCAGTATTTT,CASSYRQGNTDTQYF
TRBJ2-5,NA,TRBV9,NA,TGTGCCAGCAGCGTGTCGGGCGGGGGCCCGCGGGAGACCCAGTACTTC,CASSVSGGGPRETQYF
TRBJ1-5,NA,TRBV6-8,TRBD1,TGTGCCAGCAGTTACGGGACAGGGGTTTTGGGCCAGCCCCAGCATTTT,CASSYGTGVLGQPQHF
TRBJ2-4,many,TRBV9,NA,TGTGCCAGCAGCTTTGAGGGCAGGGAGGACATTCAGTACTTC,CASSFEGREDIQYF
TRBJ2-1,NA,TRBV19,NA,TGTGCCAGTAGTATAGGGCGGGCGTCTTACAATGAGCAGTTCTTC,CASSIGRASYNEQFF
TRBJ1-5,few,TRBV4-1,TRBD1,TGCGCCAGCAGCCCACGGACAGGGTATAGCAATCAGCCCCAGCATTTT,CASSPRTGYSNQPQHF
TRBJ2-7,NA,TRBV6-7,NA,TGTGCCAGCAGTTCCCCCGGGGCTAGAAAATACGAGCAGTACTTC,CASSSPGARKYEQYF
TRBJ2-3,many,TRBV11-3,NA,TGTGCCAGCAGCTTAGGTGGGCCGGTAGATACGCAGTATTTT,CASSLGGPVDTQYF
TRBJ1-1,many,TRBV4-1,TRBD1,TGCGCCAGCAGCCAAGTCCCGGGACAGGGAAGGGCCACTGAAGCTTTCTTT,CASSQVPGQGRATEAFF
TRBJ1-1,NA,TRBV11-3,TRBD1,TGTGCCAGCAGCCTACCCTCAGGGGGGGGCACTGAAGCTTTCTTT,CASSLPSGGGTEAFF
TRBJ2-1,NA,TRBV19,NA,TGTGCCAGTAGTATCCGTGACAGTCGTAATGAGCAGTTCTTC,CASSIRDSRNEQFF
TRBJ2-3,NA,TRBV11-3,TRBD2,TGTGCCAGCAGCTTAGTACCAGCGGGGGGCCTCCATCCGACAGATACGCAGTATTTT,CASSLVPAGGLHPTDTQYF
TRBJ1-2,few,TRBV9,NA,TGTGCCAGCAGCCCCAATGACGGCCTCTACACCTTC,CASSPNDGLYTF
TRBJ2-1,few,TRBV6-8,NA,TGTGCCAGCAGTCTCCCACTCAACCCTAGTTACAATGAGCAGTTCTTC,CASSLPLNPSYNEQFF
TRBJ1-1,few,TRBV4-1,NA,TGCGCCAGCAGCCCCCACCTTGAAGGGGGGGACACTGAAGCTTTCTTT,CASSPHLEGGDTEAFF
TRBJ2-2,many,TRBV11-3,TRBD1,TGTGCCAGCAGCCGGGCCACCGCCCTACCAGGACAGGGGGCCGGGGAGCTGTTTTTT,CASSRATALPGQGAGELFF
TRBJ2-3,NA,TRBV29-1,NA,TGCAGCGTTGAACCCCTCCTGGGAGATACGCAGTATTTT,CSVEPLLGDTQYF
TRBJ1-5,medium-sized,TRBV11-3,TRBD1,TGTGCCAGCAGCTTGGCCGTAACAGGGGTTGACAATCAGCCCCAGCATTTT,CASSLAVTGVDNQPQHF
TRBJ2-7,NA,TRBV11-3,NA,TGTGCCAGCAGCTTGGCCCGACAGTTCCCTACCTACGAGCAGTACTTC,CASSLARQFPTYEQYF
TRBJ2-5,NA,TRBV19,NA,TGTGCCAGTAGTATGTCACTGAGGGGCTTGCAAGAGACCCAGTACTTC,CASSMSLRGLQETQYF
TRBJ1-3,few,TRBV28,NA,TGTGCCAGCAGTTTTGGGGGATCTGGAAACACCATATATTTT,CASSFGGSGNTIYF
TRBJ1-6,many,TRBV11-3,NA,TGTGCCAGCAGCTCCGGGACGCTGTTAATCCCCCTCCACTTT,CASSSGTLLIPLHF
TRBJ2-3,NA,TRBV7-5,NA,TGTGCCAGCAGCCGTACTCCCGGGCGGGGTTCAGATACGCAGTATTTT,CASSRTPGRGSDTQYF
TRBJ2-7,NA,TRBV4-1,NA,TGCGCCAGCAGCCCAAAAGGGGGTCCCTACGAGCAGTACTTC,CASSPKGGPYEQYF
TRBJ2-3,once,TRBV6-8,NA,TGTGCCAGCAGTTATTCTCCCAGAACTAGGGGCACAGATACGCAGTATTTT,CASSYSPRTRGTDTQYF
TRBJ2-7,NA,TRBV25-1,NA,TGTGCCAGCATAGGGCCGGACTCCTACGAGCAGTACTTC,CASIGPDSYEQYF
TRBJ1-2,few,TRBV11-3,TRBD1,TGTGCCAGCAGCTTACACAGGGGGCACGGCTATGGCTACACCTTC,CASSLHRGHGYGYTF
TRBJ1-1,NA,TRBV6-8,TRBD1,TGTGCCAGCAGTTACATGGGACAGAAGAACACTGAAGCTTTCTTT,CASSYMGQKNTEAFF
TRBJ1-4,few,TRBV1,NA,TGCGCCAGCAGCCAGATGGCAGGGATTAATGAAAAACTGTTTTTT,CASSQMAGINEKLFF
TRBJ2-4,few,TRBV6-8,NA,TGTGCCCATGGGGCGGCCAAAAACATTCAGTACTTC,CAHGAAKNIQYF
TRBJ1-1,NA,TRBV19,NA,TGTGCCAGTAGTATAGATCTTTCCGGGGGCACTGAAGCTTTCTTT,CASSIDLSGGTEAFF
TRBJ1-1,NA,TRBV7-2,NA,TGTGCCAGCAAAAGATTTGGGCGGGTTGAAGCTTTCTTT,CASKRFGRVEAFF
TRBJ2-5,NA,TRBV18,TRBD2,TGTGCCAGCTCACAAGCGGGGCAAGAGACCCAGTACTTC,CASSQAGQETQYF